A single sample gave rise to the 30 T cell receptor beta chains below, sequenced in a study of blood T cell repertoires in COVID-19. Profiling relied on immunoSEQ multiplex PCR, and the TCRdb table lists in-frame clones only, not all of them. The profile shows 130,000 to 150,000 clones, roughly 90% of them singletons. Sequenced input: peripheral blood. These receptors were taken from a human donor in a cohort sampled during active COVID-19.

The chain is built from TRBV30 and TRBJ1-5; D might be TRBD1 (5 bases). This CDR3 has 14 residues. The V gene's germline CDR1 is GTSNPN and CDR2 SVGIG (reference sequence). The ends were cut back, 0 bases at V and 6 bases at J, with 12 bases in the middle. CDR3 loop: CAWSVKGEAQPQHF. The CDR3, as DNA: TGTGCCTGGAGTGTAAAAGGGGAGGCTCAGCCCCAGCATTTT.

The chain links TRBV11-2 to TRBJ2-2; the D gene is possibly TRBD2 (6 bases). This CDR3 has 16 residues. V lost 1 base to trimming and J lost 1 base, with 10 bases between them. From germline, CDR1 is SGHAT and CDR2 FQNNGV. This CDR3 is CASSLAAGQNTGELFF. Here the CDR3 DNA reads TGTGCCAGCAGCTTAGCGGCGGGGCAGAACACCGGGGAGCTGTTTTTT.

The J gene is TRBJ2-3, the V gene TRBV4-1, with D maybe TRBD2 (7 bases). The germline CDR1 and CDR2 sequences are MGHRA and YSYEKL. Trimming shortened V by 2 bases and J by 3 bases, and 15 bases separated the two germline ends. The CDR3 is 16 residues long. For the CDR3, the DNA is TGCGCCAGCAGCCAACCGGCGCGGGGGCTGACAGATACGCAGTATTTT. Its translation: CASSQPARGLTDTQYF.

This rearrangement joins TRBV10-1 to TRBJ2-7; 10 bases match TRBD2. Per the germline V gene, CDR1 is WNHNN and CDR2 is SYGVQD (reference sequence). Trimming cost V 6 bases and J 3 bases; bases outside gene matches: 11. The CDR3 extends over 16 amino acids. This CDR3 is CASSASRASGGYEQYF. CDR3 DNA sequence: TGCGCCAGCAGCGCTTCGAGGGCTAGCGGGGGCTACGAGCAGTACTTC.

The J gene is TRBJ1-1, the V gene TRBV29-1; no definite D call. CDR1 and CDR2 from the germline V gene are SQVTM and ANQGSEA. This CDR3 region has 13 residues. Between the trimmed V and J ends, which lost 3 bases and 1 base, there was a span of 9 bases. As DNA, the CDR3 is TGCAGCGTTGAGGAGTTGAGGAACACTGAAGCTTTCTTT. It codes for CSVEELRNTEAFF.

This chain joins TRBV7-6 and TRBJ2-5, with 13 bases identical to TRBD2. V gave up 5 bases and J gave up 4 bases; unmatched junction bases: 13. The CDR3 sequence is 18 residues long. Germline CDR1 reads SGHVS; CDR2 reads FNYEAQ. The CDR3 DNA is TGTGCCAGCAGCCGAATCCCGGGGACTAGCGGGATTAGAGAGACCCAGTACTTC. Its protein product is CASSRIPGTSGIRETQYF.

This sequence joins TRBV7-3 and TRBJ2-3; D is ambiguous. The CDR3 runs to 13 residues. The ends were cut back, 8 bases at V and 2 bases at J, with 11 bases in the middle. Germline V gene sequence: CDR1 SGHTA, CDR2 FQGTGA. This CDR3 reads CASSPRFTDTQYF. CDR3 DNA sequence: TGTGCCAGCTCTCCGCGATTCACAGATACGCAGTATTTT. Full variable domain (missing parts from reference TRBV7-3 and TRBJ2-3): GAGVSQTPSNKVTEKGKYVELRCDPISGHTALYWYRQSLGQGPEFLIYFQGTGAADDSGLPNDRFFAVRPEGSVSTLKIQRTERGDSAVYLCASSPRFTDTQYFGPGTRLTVL.

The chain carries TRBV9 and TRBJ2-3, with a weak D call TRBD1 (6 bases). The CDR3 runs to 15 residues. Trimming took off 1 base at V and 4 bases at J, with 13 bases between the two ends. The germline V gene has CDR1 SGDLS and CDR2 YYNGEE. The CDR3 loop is CASSVSGDPSDTQYF. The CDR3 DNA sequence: TGTGCCAGCAGCGTATCAGGGGATCCCTCAGATACGCAGTATTTT.

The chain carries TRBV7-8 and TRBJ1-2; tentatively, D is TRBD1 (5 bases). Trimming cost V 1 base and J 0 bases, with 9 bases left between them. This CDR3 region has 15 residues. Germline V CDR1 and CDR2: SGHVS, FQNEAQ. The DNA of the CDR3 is TGTGCCAGCAGCTTAGTAGGCAGGGCTAACTATGGCTACACCTTC. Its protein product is CASSLVGRANYGYTF.

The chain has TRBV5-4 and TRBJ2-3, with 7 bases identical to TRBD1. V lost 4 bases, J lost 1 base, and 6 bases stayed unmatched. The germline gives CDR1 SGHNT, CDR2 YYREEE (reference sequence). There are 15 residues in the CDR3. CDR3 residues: CASSGMGTGTDTQYF. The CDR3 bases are TGTGCCAGCAGCGGAATGGGGACAGGCACAGATACGCAGTATTTT.

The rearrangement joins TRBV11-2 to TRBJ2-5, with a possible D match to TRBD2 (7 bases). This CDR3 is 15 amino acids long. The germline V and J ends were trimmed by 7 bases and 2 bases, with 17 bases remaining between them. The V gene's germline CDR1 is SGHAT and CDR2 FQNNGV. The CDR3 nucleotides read TGTGCCAGCATGGGGGCCGACGGGGGGCAAGAGACCCAGTACTTC. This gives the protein CASMGADGGQETQYF.

The CDR3 DNA reads TGTGCCAGCAGCTTAAGGAGGGGCGGGCAGCCCCAGCATTTT. This translates into CASSLRRGGQPQHF. The chain couples TRBV7-2 to TRBJ1-5; D perhaps matches TRBD1 (5 bases). Germline assignment: CDR1 SGHTA and CDR2 FQGNSA. This CDR3 has 14 residues. Trimming shortened V by 2 bases and J by 7 bases, and 12 bases separated the two germline ends.

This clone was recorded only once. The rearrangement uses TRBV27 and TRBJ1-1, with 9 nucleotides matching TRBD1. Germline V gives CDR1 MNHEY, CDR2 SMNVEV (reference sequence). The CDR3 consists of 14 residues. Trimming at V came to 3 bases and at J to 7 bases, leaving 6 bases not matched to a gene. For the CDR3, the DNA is TGTGCCAGCAGTTTTACAGGGGGCCGATATGAAGCTTTCTTT. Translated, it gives CASSFTGGRYEAFF.

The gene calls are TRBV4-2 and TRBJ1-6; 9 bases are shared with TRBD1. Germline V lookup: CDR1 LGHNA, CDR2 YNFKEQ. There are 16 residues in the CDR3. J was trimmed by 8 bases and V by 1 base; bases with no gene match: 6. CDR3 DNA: TGTGCCAGCAGCCAAGCGGACAGGGGAGGGGATTCACCCCTCCACTTT. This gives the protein CASSQADRGGDSPLHF.

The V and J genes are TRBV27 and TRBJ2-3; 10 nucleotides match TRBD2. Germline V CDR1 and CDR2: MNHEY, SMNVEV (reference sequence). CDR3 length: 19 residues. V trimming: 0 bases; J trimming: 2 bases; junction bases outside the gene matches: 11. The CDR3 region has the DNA TGTGCCAGCAGTTTATCCCCTCTGAATAGCGGGGGGCCCACAGATACGCAGTATTTT. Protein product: CASSLSPLNSGGPTDTQYF.

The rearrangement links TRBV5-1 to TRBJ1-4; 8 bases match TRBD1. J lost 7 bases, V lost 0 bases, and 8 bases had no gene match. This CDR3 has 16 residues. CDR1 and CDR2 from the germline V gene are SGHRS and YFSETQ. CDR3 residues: CASSLAPGGWSEKLFF. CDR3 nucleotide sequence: TGCGCCAGCAGCTTGGCCCCAGGGGGCTGGAGTGAAAAACTGTTTTTT.

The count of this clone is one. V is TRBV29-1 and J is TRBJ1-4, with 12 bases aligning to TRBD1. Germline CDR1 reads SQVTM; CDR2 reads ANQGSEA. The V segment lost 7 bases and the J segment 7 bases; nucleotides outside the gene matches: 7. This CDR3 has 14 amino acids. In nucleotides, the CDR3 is TGCAGCGCCCGGGACAGGGGGCGCGGTGAAAAACTGTTTTTT. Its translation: CSARDRGRGEKLFF.

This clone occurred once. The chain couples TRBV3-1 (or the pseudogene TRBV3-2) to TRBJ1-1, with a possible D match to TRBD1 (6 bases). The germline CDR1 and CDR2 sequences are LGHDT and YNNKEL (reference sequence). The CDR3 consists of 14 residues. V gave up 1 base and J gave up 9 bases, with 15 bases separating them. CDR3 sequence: CASSQGYREQQAFF. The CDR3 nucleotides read TGTGCCAGCAGCCAAGGATACAGGGAGCAGCAAGCTTTCTTT.

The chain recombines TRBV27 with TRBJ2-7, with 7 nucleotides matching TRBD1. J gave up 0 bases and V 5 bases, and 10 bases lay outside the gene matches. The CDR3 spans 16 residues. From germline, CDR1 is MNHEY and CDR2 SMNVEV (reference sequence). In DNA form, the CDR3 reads TGTGCCAGCAGTAGCCCCAGGGGGTCGAGCTCCTACGAGCAGTACTTC. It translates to CASSSPRGSSSYEQYF.

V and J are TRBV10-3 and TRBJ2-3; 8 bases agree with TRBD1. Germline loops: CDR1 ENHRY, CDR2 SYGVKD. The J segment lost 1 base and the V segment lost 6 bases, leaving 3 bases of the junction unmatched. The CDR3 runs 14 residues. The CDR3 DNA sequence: TGTGCCATCAGACCGGACAGGGGCACAGATACGCAGTATTTT. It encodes CAIRPDRGTDTQYF.

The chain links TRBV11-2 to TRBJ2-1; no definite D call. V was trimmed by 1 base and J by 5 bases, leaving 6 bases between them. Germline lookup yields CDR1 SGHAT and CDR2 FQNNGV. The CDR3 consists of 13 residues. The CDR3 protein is CASSLAIDNEQFF. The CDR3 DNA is TGTGCCAGCAGCTTAGCCATAGACAATGAGCAGTTCTTC.

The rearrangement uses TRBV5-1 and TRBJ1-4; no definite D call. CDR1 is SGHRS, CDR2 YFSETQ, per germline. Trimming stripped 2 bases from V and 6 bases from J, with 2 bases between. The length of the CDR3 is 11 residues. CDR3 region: CASSFDEKLFF. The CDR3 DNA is TGCGCCAGCAGCTTCGATGAAAAACTGTTTTTT.

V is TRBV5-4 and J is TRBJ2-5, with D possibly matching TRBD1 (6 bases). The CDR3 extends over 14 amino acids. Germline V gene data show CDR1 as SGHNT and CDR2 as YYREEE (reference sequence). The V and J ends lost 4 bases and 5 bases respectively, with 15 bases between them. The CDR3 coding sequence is TGTGCCAGCAGCCAACAGGGATCGGAGGAGACCCAGTACTTC. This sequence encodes CASSQQGSEETQYF.

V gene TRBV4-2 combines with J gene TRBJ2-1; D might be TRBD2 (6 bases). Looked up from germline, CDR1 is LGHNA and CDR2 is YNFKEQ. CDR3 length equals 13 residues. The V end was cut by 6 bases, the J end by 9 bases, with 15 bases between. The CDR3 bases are TGTGCCAGCAGTCTCCGGGAGCAAGGTGAGCAGTTCTTC. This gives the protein CASSLREQGEQFF.

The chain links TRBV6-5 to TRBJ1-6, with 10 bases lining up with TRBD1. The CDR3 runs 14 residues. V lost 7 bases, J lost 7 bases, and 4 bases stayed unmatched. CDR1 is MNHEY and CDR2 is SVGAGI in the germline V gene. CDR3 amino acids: CASILGQGNSPLHF. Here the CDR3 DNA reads TGTGCCAGCATTCTGGGACAGGGGAATTCACCCCTCCACTTT.

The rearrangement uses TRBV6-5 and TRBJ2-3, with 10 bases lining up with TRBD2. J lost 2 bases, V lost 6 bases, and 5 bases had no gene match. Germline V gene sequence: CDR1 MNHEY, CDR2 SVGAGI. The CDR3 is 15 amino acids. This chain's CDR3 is CASRRAGGTTDTQYF. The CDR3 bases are TGTGCCAGCAGACGAGCGGGGGGGACCACAGATACGCAGTATTTT.

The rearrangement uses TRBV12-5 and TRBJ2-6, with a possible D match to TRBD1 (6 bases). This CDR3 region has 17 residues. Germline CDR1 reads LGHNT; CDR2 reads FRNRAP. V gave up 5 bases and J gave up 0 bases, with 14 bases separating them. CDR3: CASGQRQEFSGANVLTF. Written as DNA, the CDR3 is TGTGCTAGTGGTCAAAGACAGGAGTTCTCTGGGGCCAACGTCCTGACTTTC.

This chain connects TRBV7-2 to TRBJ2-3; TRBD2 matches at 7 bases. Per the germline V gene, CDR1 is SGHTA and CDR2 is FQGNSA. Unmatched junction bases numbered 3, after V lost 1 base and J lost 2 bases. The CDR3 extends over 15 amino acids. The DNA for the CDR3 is TGTGCCAGCAGCTTAGATCGGGGGGACACAGATACGCAGTATTTT. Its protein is CASSLDRGDTDTQYF.

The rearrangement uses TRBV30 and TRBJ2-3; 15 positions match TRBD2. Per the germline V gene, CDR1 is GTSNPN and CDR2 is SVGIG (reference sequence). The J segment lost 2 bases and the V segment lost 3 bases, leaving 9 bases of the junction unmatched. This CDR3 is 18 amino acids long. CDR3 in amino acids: CAWRGLAGGLTYTDTQYF. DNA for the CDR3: TGTGCCTGGAGGGGACTAGCGGGGGGCCTGACCTACACAGATACGCAGTATTTT.

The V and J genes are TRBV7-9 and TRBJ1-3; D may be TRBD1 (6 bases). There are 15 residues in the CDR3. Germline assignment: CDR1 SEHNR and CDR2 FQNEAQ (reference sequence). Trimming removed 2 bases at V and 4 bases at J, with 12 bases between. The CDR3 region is CASSLQGYYGNTIYF. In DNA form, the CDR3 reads TGTGCCAGCAGCTTACAGGGGTATTACGGAAACACCATATATTTT.